This T cell receptor beta chain was identified in a study of shared clonotypes between healthy human individuals. Study-wide context: For every donor, three CD4 naive, three CD4 memory, two CD8 naive and one CD8 memory plates were used. Findings of the study overall: Clonotypes that were shared across a few donors made up around 5% of naive CD4 clonotypes. Non-shared clonotypes had lower generation probabilities than those shared by all four donors.

CDR1 and CDR2 (germline): SGDLS, YYNGEE. V was cut by 4 bases and J by 2 bases, with 11 bases left in between. This CDR3 spans 14 amino acids. Worth noting for this clone: The antigen is not known.

Per the original methods: Junction-only immunoSEQ sequences carried no quality scores, so filtering differed. Sequencing used immunoSEQ multiplex PCR; TCRdb keeps in-frame clones, though not all of them. V and J calls and clone size follow that table, whereas D and trimming were derived from the DNA. The repertoire consists of about 1.5 million clones, with around 98% occurring once and the leading ten covering about 0.42%. Material: naive CD4+ T cells sorted from blood. Subset of the sample: CD45RA+ positively selected. This chain joins TRBV9 and TRBJ2-3; D is tentatively TRBD1 or TRBD2 (5 bases each). The receptor was isolated from a man aged 25-45 years in good health. The CDR3 region is CASSIGTATDTQYF. DNA for the CDR3: TGTGCCAGCAGCATCGGGACGGCCACAGATACGCAGTATTTT.